This T cell receptor (beta chain) was recorded in a study of spatial heterogeneity in lung cancer. Findings and caveats of the study: How many expanded intratumoral alpha and beta TCRs were present tracked the tumor mutation count, which was a count of nonsynonymous mutations.

V was cut by 3 bases and J by 10 bases, with 12 bases left in between. This CDR3 comprises 12 residues. The germline CDR1 and CDR2 sequences are GTSNPN and SVGIG (reference sequence). By share, this clonotype ranks as medium-sized. What it binds is unknown. Time point given: sample taken at primary tumor resection. TCRdb reanalysed the 5' RACE reads using MiXCR and keeps one entry per CDR3 protein. This sample has a few thousand distinct CDR3 sequences, with about 15% found just once. This receptor was taken from a male donor with early-stage non-small cell lung cancer. The chain links TRBV30 to TRBJ2-2; the D gene is possibly TRBD2 (6 bases). This specimen consisted of lung tumor tissue, obtained at surgery. The CDR3 coding sequence is TGTGCCTGGAGGCCACTAGCATTGGAGCTGTTTTTT. Its protein product is CAWRPLALELFF.